The 5 T cell receptor beta chains below all came from one sample that was sequenced in a study of T cell clonotyping in hematopoietic cell transplantation. Noted time point: recipient sample about 28 days before transplant, after cytoreduction. Generated by immunoSEQ multiplex PCR, the TCRdb table keeps only in-frame clones and is missing some. The sample records more than 8,000 clones, roughly 90% being singletons. The starting material was peripheral blood mononuclear cells, obtained before stem cell transplant. The receptors were sampled from a woman aged 55-70 years with acute myeloid leukemia. Some clones in this sample may be carry-over from other donors' samples.

The chain employs TRBV10-1 and TRBJ2-1; the match to TRBD2 covers 7 bases. Germline lookup yields CDR1 WNHNN and CDR2 SYGVQD (reference sequence). This CDR3 region has 16 residues. Trimming at V came to 2 bases and at J to 5 bases, leaving 9 bases not matched to a gene. DNA for the CDR3: TGCGCCAGCAGTGAGGATCGAGCGGGAAACCACAATGAGCAGTTCTTC. This codes for CASSEDRAGNHNEQFF.

The chain links TRBV7-2 to TRBJ2-7; D perhaps matches TRBD2 (6 bases). The V gene's germline CDR1 is SGHTA and CDR2 FQGNSA. Trimming took 5 bases from V and 4 from J, leaving 21 bases between them. The length of the CDR3 is 16 residues. Here the CDR3 DNA reads TGTGCCAGCAGCGCTCTTCCCGGGACTTTCGTGTACGAGCAGTACTTC. Translated, it gives CASSALPGTFVYEQYF. The full variable domain, in which reference TRBV7-2 and TRBJ2-7 provide the parts outside the CDR3, is GAGVSQSPSNKVTEKGKDVELRCDPISGHTALYWYRQSLGQGLEFLIYFQGNSAPDKSGLPSDRFSAERTGGSVSTLTIQRTQQEDSAVYLCASSALPGTFVYEQYFGPGTRLTVT.

J is TRBJ2-5 and V is TRBV30; D gene ambiguous. Germline V gene sequence: CDR1 GTSNPN, CDR2 SVGIG (reference sequence). CDR3 length: 12 residues. CDR3 residues: CALLGPQETQYF. The CDR3, as DNA: TGTGCGCTACTCGGGCCCCAAGAGACCCAGTACTTC.

The chain links TRBV5-1 to TRBJ1-3; D unclear. V was pared by 4 bases and J by 4 bases, with 15 bases between. The CDR3 spans 15 residues. Germline CDR1 reads SGHRS; CDR2 reads YFSETQ. CDR3 in DNA: TGCGCCAGCAGCGTGATGGGGAACCCCGGAAACACCATATATTTT. Protein sequence: CASSVMGNPGNTIYF.

J is TRBJ2-7 and V is TRBV6-5, with TRBD1 matching over 8 bases. V lost 6 bases, J lost 7 bases, and 14 bases stayed unmatched. This CDR3 region has 15 residues. Looked up from germline, CDR1 is MNHEY and CDR2 is SVGAGI. CDR3 amino acids: CASRRGQGLSGEQYV. CDR3 bases: TGTGCCAGCAGAAGAGGACAGGGCCTTTCGGGAGAGCAGTACGTC.